This T cell receptor (beta chain) was captured in a study of radiotherapy plus CTLA-4 blockade in lung cancer. Trimming left V 4 bases short and J 4 bases short, with 20 bases between. This CDR3 region has 16 residues. CDR1 and CDR2 (germline): SGHRS, YFSETQ. Alongside CTLA-4 blockade with ipilimumab, patients with chemo-refractory metastatic non-small-cell lung cancer received focal radiation. The data were produced by immunoSEQ multiplex PCR, yet TCRdb's version contains in-frame clones alone and is incomplete. The repertoire has about 38,000 clones, around 86% of them found once; the top ten carry 20% to 25%.

The sample was peripheral blood, taken from a patient treated with radiotherapy plus ipilimumab. The chain links TRBV5-1 to TRBJ2-5, with unresolved D. This TCR was sampled from a human donor with non-small cell lung cancer whose response to radiotherapy plus ipilimumab could not be evaluated. DNA for the CDR3: TGCGCCAGCAGCCCAGAATCCTCCCGGCGCGGAGAGACCCAGTACTTC. Translating it yields CASSPESSRRGETQYF.